The clone carrying this T cell receptor beta chain was counted only a few times. Its antigen remains unknown. As every portion of the isolated RNA was reverse transcribed, the sequencing read expressed TCRB transcripts. Only in-frame clones appear in the TCRdb table, and some are missing; sequencing was by immunoSEQ multiplex PCR. The sample lists 600,000 or so clones, about 14% seen once, with roughly 0.04% in the top ten. These data belong to a study of beta chain features in type 1 diabetes. Study findings and constraints: Shortening of TCRB CDR3s, moderate but significant, appeared in all four CD4+ subsets of Type 1 diabetes patients.

The CDR3 spans 15 residues. Germline CDR1 reads SGHRS; CDR2 reads YFSETQ. After removal of 4 bases from V and 0 bases from J, the junction contained 0 bases not matched to a gene. The sequenced sample was naive CD4+ T cells from blood. This clonotype was sampled from a young man with type 1 diabetes. This sequence joins TRBV5-1 and TRBJ1-4, with TRBD1 matching 10 bases. The CDR3 nucleotides are TGCGCCAGCAGCGGGACAGGGGCAACTAATGAAAAACTGTTTTTT. This translates into CASSGTGATNEKLFF.